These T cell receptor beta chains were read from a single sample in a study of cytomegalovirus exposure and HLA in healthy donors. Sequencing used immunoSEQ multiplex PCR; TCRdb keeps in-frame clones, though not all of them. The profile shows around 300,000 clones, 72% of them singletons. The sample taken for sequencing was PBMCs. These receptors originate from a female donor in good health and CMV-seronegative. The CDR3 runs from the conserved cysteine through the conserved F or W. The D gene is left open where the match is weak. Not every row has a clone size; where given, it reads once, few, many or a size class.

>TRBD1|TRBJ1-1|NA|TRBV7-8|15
CASSTRQGLYTEAFF
TGTGCCAGCAGCACACGACAGGGCTTGTACACTGAAGCTTTCTTT
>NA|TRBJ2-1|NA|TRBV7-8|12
CASSPTEPEQFF
TGTGCCAGCAGCCCTACCGAACCAGAGCAGTTCTTC
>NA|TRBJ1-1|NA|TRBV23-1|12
CATGTFNTEAFF
TGCGCCACCGGGACATTTAACACTGAAGCTTTCTTT
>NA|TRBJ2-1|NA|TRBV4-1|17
CASSLTSGSASYNEQFF
TGCGCCAGCAGCCTAACGTCCGGGAGTGCTTCCTACAATGAGCAGTTCTTC
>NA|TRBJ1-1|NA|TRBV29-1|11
CSVSRNTEAFF
TGCAGCGTTTCCAGGAACACTGAAGCTTTCTTT
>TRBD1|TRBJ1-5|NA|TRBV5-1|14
CASSPGTGGQSQHF
TGCGCCAGCAGCCCCGGGACAGGGGGTCAGTCCCAGCATTTT
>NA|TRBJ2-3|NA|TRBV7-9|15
CASSWVAASTDTQYF
TGTGCCAGCAGTTGGGTGGCGGCTAGCACAGATACGCAGTATTTT
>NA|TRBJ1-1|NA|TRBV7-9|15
CASSLIWGENTEAFF
TGTGCCAGCAGCTTAATCTGGGGGGAGAACACTGAAGCTTTCTTT
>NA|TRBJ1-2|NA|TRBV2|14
CASSDVQANYGYTF
TGTGCCAGCAGTGACGTACAAGCTAACTATGGCTACACCTTC
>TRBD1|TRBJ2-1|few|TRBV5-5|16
CASSWSWDRLYNEQFF
TGTGCCAGCAGCTGGAGCTGGGACAGGCTCTACAATGAGCAGTTCTTC
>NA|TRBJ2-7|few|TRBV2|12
CALRAESYEQYF
TGTGCCCTGCGGGCAGAATCCTACGAGCAGTACTTC
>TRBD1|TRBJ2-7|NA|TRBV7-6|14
CASSLGHRGYEQYF
TGTGCCAGCAGCTTAGGCCACAGGGGATACGAGCAGTACTTC
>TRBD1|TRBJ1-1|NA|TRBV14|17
CASSQDRGDRGSTEAFF
TGTGCCAGCAGCCAAGATCGCGGGGACAGGGGGAGCACTGAAGCTTTCTTT
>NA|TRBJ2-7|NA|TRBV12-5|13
CASGLGLAYEQYF
TGTGCTAGTGGTTTGGGACTAGCCTACGAGCAGTACTTC
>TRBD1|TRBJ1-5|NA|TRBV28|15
CASSLQTGVNQPQHF
TGTGCCAGCAGTTTACAGACAGGGGTCAATCAGCCCCAGCATTTT
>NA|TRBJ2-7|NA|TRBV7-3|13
CASSLVPEYEQYF
TGTGCCAGCAGCTTAGTCCCAGAATACGAGCAGTACTTC
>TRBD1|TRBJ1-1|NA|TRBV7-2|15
CASSYLWDRNTEAFF
TGTGCCAGCAGCTACCTCTGGGACAGGAACACTGAAGCTTTCTTT
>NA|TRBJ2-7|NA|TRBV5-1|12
CASTSASYEQYF
TGCGCCAGCACCAGTGCCTCCTACGAGCAGTACTTC
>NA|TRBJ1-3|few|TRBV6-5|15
CASSYGRNGGNTIYF
TGTGCCAGCAGTTACGGGAGAAACGGTGGAAACACCATATATTTT
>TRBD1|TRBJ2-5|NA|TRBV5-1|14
CASSFSTGPETQYF
TGCGCCAGCAGCTTTTCGACAGGGCCGGAGACCCAGTACTTC
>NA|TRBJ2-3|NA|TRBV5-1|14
CASSGGGFTDTQYF
TGCGCCAGCAGCGGCGGGGGCTTCACAGATACGCAGTATTTT
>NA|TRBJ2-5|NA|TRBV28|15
CASSWRRGLQETQYF
TGTGCCAGCAGTTGGCGTCGGGGTCTACAAGAGACCCAGTACTTC
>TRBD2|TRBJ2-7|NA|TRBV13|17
CASSLGLAGPRLREQYF
TGTGCCAGCAGCTTAGGACTAGCGGGACCACGTCTACGAGAGCAGTACTTC
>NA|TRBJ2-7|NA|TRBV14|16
CASSGVWGGNTYEQYF
TGTGCCAGCAGCGGGGTCTGGGGCGGGAACACCTACGAGCAGTACTTC
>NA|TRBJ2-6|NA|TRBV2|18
CASSGGGRIYSGANVLTF
TGTGCCAGCAGTGGGGGTGGGAGGATCTACTCTGGGGCCAACGTCCTGACTTTC
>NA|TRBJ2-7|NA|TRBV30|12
CAWSTGNYEQYF
TGTGCCTGGAGTACAGGGAACTACGAGCAGTACTTC
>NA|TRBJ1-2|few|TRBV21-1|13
CASSKRREYGYTF
TGTGCCAGCAGCAAACGGCGGGAATATGGCTACACCTTC
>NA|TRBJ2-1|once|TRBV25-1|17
CASHDWLGLHYYNEQFF
TGTGCCAGTCACGACTGGCTAGGACTTCATTATTACAATGAGCAGTTCTTC
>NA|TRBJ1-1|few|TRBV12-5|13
CASGRGTSTEAFF
TGTGCTAGTGGGCGGGGGACCAGCACTGAAGCTTTCTTT
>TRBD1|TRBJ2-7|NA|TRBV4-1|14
CASSQDRGRNEQYF
TGCGCCAGCAGCCAGGACAGGGGGAGGAACGAGCAGTACTTC
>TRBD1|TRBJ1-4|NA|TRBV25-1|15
CASSDTRQGWEKLFF
TGTGCCAGCAGTGATACACGACAGGGTTGGGAAAAACTGTTTTTT
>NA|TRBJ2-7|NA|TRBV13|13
CASSLGLSYEQYF
TGTGCCAGCAGCTTAGGACTCTCCTACGAGCAGTACTTC
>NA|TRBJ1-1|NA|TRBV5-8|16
CASSPLQFRRVTEAFF
TGTGCCAGCAGCCCACTACAGTTCCGGAGGGTCACTGAAGCTTTCTTT
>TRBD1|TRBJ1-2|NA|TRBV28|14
CASSSTGGLGGYTF
TGTGCCAGCAGTTCAACAGGGGGCCTCGGAGGCTACACCTTC
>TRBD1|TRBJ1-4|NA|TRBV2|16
CASSESGGRENEKLFF
TGTGCCAGCAGCGAATCAGGGGGCCGAGAAAATGAAAAACTGTTTTTT
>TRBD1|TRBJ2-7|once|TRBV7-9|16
CASSLVGRQGAREQYF
TGTGCCAGCAGCTTAGTTGGGAGACAGGGGGCTCGGGAGCAGTACTTC